A single T cell receptor beta chain is shown here with its context. There is no known antigen for this receptor. Base qualities are not provided; no much larger clone lies one nucleotide away. Cut back by 1 base and 5 bases, the V and J ends lie 9 bases apart. The germline V gene sets CDR1 to SGHRS and CDR2 to YFSETQ. From the cysteine up to the phenylalanine, the CDR3 has a length of 14 residues. The entry retains the CDR3 DNA only, 42 bases that are in frame from base 1. The data originate from a study of OX40 agonist ivuxolimab in advanced cancers. With regard to the full study: The costimulatory receptor OX40 (CD134) was targeted by ivuxolimab, a fully human IgG2 agonistic monoclonal antibody. Prior anti-PD-1, anti-PD-L1 or anti-CTLA-4 therapy was permitted, and about two fifths of dose-escalation patients had received checkpoint inhibitors. Partial responses were achieved by three dose-escalation patients, of whom one had hepatocellular carcinoma and two had cutaneous melanoma. Intravenous ivuxolimab was administered to patients every 2 weeks at six dose levels: 0.01, 0.1, 0.3, 1.5, 3 and 10 mg/kg. The paper reports the monotherapy dose-escalation portion (N of about 52 patients) of the phase I ivuxolimab trial. Peripheral TCRbeta sequencing was intended to test whether TCR sequence diversity was altered and clonal T-cell expansion was caused by ivuxolimab. Of the roughly 51 patients in dose escalation, 19 had hepatocellular carcinoma, approximately 15 had melanoma, 9 had renal cell carcinoma and 9 had head and neck cancer. In the dose-escalation cohort, approximately 83% of patients were male, and the mean age was 60 years with a range of roughly 23 to 79. Study-wide findings and limitations: In the 0.1-3.0 mg/kg groups, partial responders were among the patients with the lowest normalized peripheral clonal expansion, particularly in CD8+ T cells. Low levels of normalized T-cell clonal expansion were also seen in some patients who did not respond. The antigen specificity of the peripheral T cells that underwent clonal expansion was not determined. After ivuxolimab, more expanded clones were found on average in CD8+ T cells than in CD4+ T cells. At doses from 0.1 to 3.0 mg/kg, clonal expansion was seen in both CD4+ and CD8+ blood T cells between baseline and week 6.

The trial excluded patients who had a history of autoimmune disease or who were on systemic immunosuppression. In every dose cohort, peripheral blood was drawn for TCR sequencing at baseline, cycle 4 day 1, and cycle 7 day 1. The samples were taken from a phase I, first-in-human, multicenter, open-label dose-escalation trial of ivuxolimab. Adults with locally advanced or metastatic melanoma, renal cell, hepatocellular, or head and neck squamous cell carcinoma were enrolled in the trial. CD4+ and CD8+ T cells were sorted separately from peripheral blood before TCR sequencing. To sequence the TCRbeta CDR3 region, genomic DNA was isolated from the sorted cells. The immunoSEQ Assay was used for sequencing of TCRbeta CDR3 regions. Entries here come from immuneACCESS through TCRdb and include only in-frame sequences with V and J called. Some clones fail to appear in such tables; in the studies checked, an unresolved V gene covers under half of the shortfall, and the cause of the remainder is unknown. Across this sample there are about 68,000 clones, with roughly nine tenths seen only once. The ten largest make up 0.31% of the sample.

The receptor was derived from an adult with an advanced solid tumor such as melanoma, head and neck, liver or kidney cancer. The source material was CD4+ or CD8+ T cells sorted from blood, sampled in a trial of the OX40 agonist ivuxolimab. The chain is assembled from TRBV5-1 and TRBJ1-4; D gene: possibly TRBD1, on 5 matching bases. DNA sequence: TGCGCCAGCAGCTTGACAGGTGGAAATGAAAAACTGTTTTTT. Translated, this is CASSLTGGNEKLFF.